This T cell receptor beta chain stems from a study of OX40 agonist ivuxolimab in advanced cancers. Germline lookup yields CDR1 MRHNA and CDR2 SNTAGT. The CDR3 runs 15 residues. The V gene end was trimmed by 2 bases and the J gene end by 5 bases; junction bases not matched to a gene: 7. Assay used: immunoSEQ multiplex PCR; TCRdb lists only in-frame clones, some missing. The sample shows more than 50,000 clones, 91% of them seen only once. J is TRBJ2-5 and V is TRBV6-4; 8 nucleotides line up with TRBD1. The TCR sequence derives from an adult with an advanced solid tumor such as melanoma, head and neck, liver or kidney cancer. This specimen was CD4+ or CD8+ T cells sorted from blood, taken in a trial of the OX40 agonist ivuxolimab. CDR3 amino acids: CASSDRPGGEETQYF. In DNA, the CDR3 is TGTGCCAGCAGTGACCGGCCAGGGGGCGAGGAGACCCAGTACTTC.